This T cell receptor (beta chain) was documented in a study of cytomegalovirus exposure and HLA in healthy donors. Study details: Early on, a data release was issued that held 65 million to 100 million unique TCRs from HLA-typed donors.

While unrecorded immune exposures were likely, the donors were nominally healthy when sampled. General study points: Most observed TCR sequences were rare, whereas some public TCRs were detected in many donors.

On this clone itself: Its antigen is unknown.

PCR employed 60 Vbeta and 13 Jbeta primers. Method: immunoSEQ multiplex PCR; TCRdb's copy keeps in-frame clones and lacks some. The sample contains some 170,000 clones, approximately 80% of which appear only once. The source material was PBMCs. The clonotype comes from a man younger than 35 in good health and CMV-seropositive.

The CDR3: CASSTDRGRGGELFF. The CDR3 DNA follows: TGTGCCAGTAGTACCGACAGGGGGCGTGGTGGGGAGCTGTTTTTT. The chain links TRBV19 to TRBJ2-2, with 10 bases identical to TRBD1. This CDR3 spans 15 amino acids. V gave up 4 bases and J gave up 8 bases; unmatched junction bases: 7. The V gene's germline CDR1 is LNHDA and CDR2 SQIVND (reference sequence).